This T cell receptor beta chain is drawn from a study of T cell changes during pregnancy in multiple sclerosis. Here immunoSEQ multiplex PCR was the method, and the copy in TCRdb shows in-frame clones only, minus some. The sample yields about 40,000 clones, 90% seen once. The V and J ends lost 4 bases and 0 bases respectively, with 14 bases between them. The CDR3 length is 15 residues. Germline V gene sequence: CDR1 SGHRS, CDR2 YFSETQ. The chain is built from TRBV5-1 and TRBJ2-7; D possibly corresponds to TRBD2 (5 bases). The sequenced sample was peripheral blood, obtained in the second trimester of pregnancy. This TCR was sampled from a female donor in good health, enrolled as a control in a pregnancy study. In DNA form, the CDR3 reads TGCGCCAGCAGCCGTCTACGGGATTACTCCTACGAGCAGTACTTC. Translating it yields CASSRLRDYSYEQYF.